Below are 26 T cell receptor beta chains sequenced from a single sample in a study of blood T cell repertoires in COVID-19. This table comes from immunoSEQ multiplex PCR, and its TCRdb copy is limited to in-frame clones, with some not included. The profile shows hundreds of thousands of clones, around 89% of them singletons. The specimen sequenced was peripheral blood. These receptors were taken from a woman in her forties or fifties with active or convalescent COVID-19.

The V gene is TRBV5-1, the J gene TRBJ2-7; 10 bases are a match to TRBD1. Germline V gene data show CDR1 as SGHRS and CDR2 as YFSETQ. V was clipped by 6 bases and J by 3 bases; unmatched bases: 9. The CDR3 contains 15 residues. The CDR3 region is CASKYGTGDFYEQYF. The CDR3 DNA sequence: TGCGCCAGCAAATATGGGACAGGGGATTTCTACGAGCAGTACTTC.

The chain is built from TRBV4-2 and TRBJ1-1, with D maybe TRBD1 (6 bases). V dropped 5 bases and J dropped 1 base, with 8 bases sitting between them. The length of the CDR3 is 13 residues. The V gene's germline CDR1 is LGHNA and CDR2 YNFKEQ. DNA of the CDR3: TGTGCCAGCAGCACGACAGGGAACACTGAAGCTTTCTTT. Translated, it gives CASSTTGNTEAFF.

V gene TRBV19 combines with J gene TRBJ1-2; no clear D gene. Trimming stripped 10 bases from V and 2 bases from J, with 17 bases between. CDR3 length: 14 residues. CDR1 LNHDA and CDR2 SQIVND come from the germline V gene (reference sequence). The chain's CDR3 is CATSGRFLNYGYTF. The CDR3 DNA reads as TGTGCCACGTCTGGGAGGTTTTTAAACTATGGCTACACCTTC.

The chain couples TRBV6-1 to TRBJ2-7, with D possibly being TRBD2 (7 bases). The CDR3 runs 15 residues. Deletions cut 2 bases from V and 1 base from J, with 12 bases between. Germline V lookup: CDR1 MNHNS, CDR2 SASEGT. The CDR3 region is CASSEREGGSYEQYF. The CDR3 bases are TGTGCCAGCAGTGAACGAGAGGGGGGGTCCTACGAGCAGTACTTC.

This clone was seen more than once but under ten times. V gene TRBV12-3 or TRBV12-4 combines with J gene TRBJ1-3; D is uncertain. The CDR3 spans 13 residues. Trimming stripped 6 bases from V and 0 bases from J, with 6 bases between. The CDR3 sequence is CASSVNSGNTIYF. The CDR3 nucleotides are TGTGCCAGCAGCGTAAACTCTGGAAACACCATATATTTT.

The genes are TRBV6-5 and TRBJ2-7, with 8 bases that match TRBD1. The germline V gene encodes CDR1 MNHEY and CDR2 SVGAGI. The CDR3 extends over 14 amino acids. After removal of 6 bases from V and 6 bases from J, the junction contained 10 bases not matched to a gene. The CDR3 protein is CASRDRGRDGEQYF. As DNA, the CDR3 is TGTGCCAGCAGAGACAGGGGCAGAGATGGCGAGCAGTACTTC.

V is TRBV21-1 and J is TRBJ1-4; TRBD1, the table's D call, lacks a check against the DNA. TRBV21-1 is noted as a pseudogene. CDR3 length: 18 residues. CDR3 bases: TGTGCCAGCAGTCCAAGTCGGGACAGGGGGGTTGGCGTGGAAAAACTGTTTTTT. This gives the protein CASSPSRDRGVGVEKLFF.

CDR3 amino acids: CASSFGQATDQPQHF. In DNA form, the CDR3 reads TGTGCCAGCAGTTTCGGACAGGCAACGGATCAGCCCCAGCATTTT. The chain has TRBV6-6 and TRBJ1-5, with 7 bases fitting TRBD1. The J segment lost 5 bases and the V segment lost 4 bases, leaving 8 bases of the junction unmatched. Per the germline V gene, CDR1 is MNHNY and CDR2 is SVGAGI (reference sequence). The CDR3 is 15 amino acids.

In this sample, this clone turned up once. The V call is TRBV11-2, the J call TRBJ2-7, with D possibly being TRBD1 (6 bases). The CDR3 has 14 amino acids. The V and J ends lost 5 bases and 1 base respectively, with 12 bases between them. Germline CDR1 and CDR2: SGHAT and FQNNGV. The CDR3 reads CASSPLTGSYEQYF. CDR3 nucleotides: TGTGCCAGCAGCCCCCTGACAGGATCCTACGAGCAGTACTTC. Variable domain in full (rest from reference TRBV11-2 and TRBJ2-7): EAGVAQSPRYKIIEKRQSVAFWCNPISGHATLYWYQQILGQGPKLLIQFQNNGVVDDSQLPKDRFSAERLKGVDSTLKIQPAKLEDSAVYLCASSPLTGSYEQYFGPGTRLTVT.

This sequence joins TRBV28 and TRBJ2-7; tentatively, D is TRBD2 (6 bases). Germline CDR1 reads MDHEN; CDR2 reads SYDVKM. V lost 2 bases, J lost 3 bases, and 8 bases lay in between. The CDR3 is made up of 13 amino acids. The CDR3 reads CASSLPDYYEQYF. CDR3 DNA sequence: TGTGCCAGCAGTTTACCGGACTACTACGAGCAGTACTTC.

This clone showed up just once. The chain couples TRBV30 to TRBJ2-7, with TRBD2 identical over 9 bases. Germline CDR1 GTSNPN, CDR2 SVGIG (reference sequence). CDR3 length: 20 amino acids. V lost 2 bases and J lost 2; bases outside the gene matches: 22. CDR3 loop: CAWSPSVSGRPRTPPYEQYF. DNA for the CDR3: TGTGCCTGGAGTCCATCAGTGAGCGGGAGGCCCAGGACCCCACCCTACGAGCAGTACTTC.

A single count supports this clone. This chain connects TRBV25-1 to TRBJ1-3; D is undetermined. CDR3 length: 17 amino acids. Germline CDR1 reads MGHDK; CDR2 reads SYGVNS. V was clipped by 8 bases and J by 0 bases, with 20 bases between them. The CDR3 nucleotides are TGTGCCAGCCGAAGCGGCCCGGAGGGCAGCTCTGGAAACACCATATATTTT. Protein: CASRSGPEGSSGNTIYF.

The chain uses TRBV6-5 and TRBJ2-2; 7 nucleotides line up with TRBD1. Germline values: CDR1 MNHEY, CDR2 SVGAGI. There are 14 residues in the CDR3. After removal of 11 bases from V and 4 bases from J, the junction contained 10 bases not matched to a gene. CDR3 sequence (DNA): TGTGCCGGGATGAGACAGGGCTTCACCGGGGAGCTGTTTTTT. This translates into CAGMRQGFTGELFF.

V usage is TRBV10-3 and J usage is TRBJ2-5; TRBD1 or TRBD2 may be the D gene (7 bases each). Germline lookup yields CDR1 ENHRY and CDR2 SYGVKD. V lost 10 bases to trimming and J lost 7 bases, with 22 bases between them. This CDR3 spans 14 amino acids. DNA for the CDR3: TGTGCCAGCAGGGGGGGGCACGGTTTAGCGACCCAGTACTTC. Translating gives CASRGGHGLATQYF.

V gene TRBV5-1 combines with J gene TRBJ2-2, with 7 bases identical to TRBD2. Per the germline V gene, CDR1 is SGHRS and CDR2 is YFSETQ. This CDR3 is built from 16 residues. The V and J ends lost 1 base and 4 bases, in that order; junction bases with no gene match: 7. The CDR3 here is CASSLYGRTVTGELFF. In DNA, the CDR3 is TGCGCCAGCAGCTTGTACGGGAGGACGGTCACCGGGGAGCTGTTTTTT. Full variable domain (remainder filled in from reference TRBV5-1 and TRBJ2-2): KAGVTQTPRYLIKTRGQQVTLSCSPISGHRSVSWYQQTPGQGLQFLFEYFSETQRNKGNFPGRFSGRQFSNSRSEMNVSTLELGDSALYLCASSLYGRTVTGELFFGEGSRLTVL.

In nucleotides, the CDR3 is TGTGCCAGCAGTTCCACGGAGGACTATGGCTACACCTTC. Translation gives CASSSTEDYGYTF. The rearrangement joins TRBV6-2 or TRBV6-3 to TRBJ1-2; no firm D call. Germline V gene sequence: CDR1 MNHEY, CDR2 SVGEGT. The CDR3 is made up of 13 amino acids. Trimming removed 4 bases at V and 3 bases at J, with 9 bases between.

This chain links TRBV7-3 with TRBJ1-1; 8 positions agree with TRBD1. This CDR3 is 15 amino acids long. The germline gives CDR1 SGHTA, CDR2 FQGTGA. V lost 5 bases and J lost 1; bases outside the gene matches: 6. CDR3 residues: CASSRDRGPNTEAFF. As DNA, the CDR3 is TGTGCCAGCAGCCGAGACAGGGGACCGAACACTGAAGCTTTCTTT.

The chain uses TRBV19 and TRBJ1-5; D ambiguous. The CDR3 contains 12 residues. The germline V gene encodes CDR1 LNHDA and CDR2 SQIVND (reference sequence). V was trimmed by 8 bases and J by 7 bases, leaving 12 bases between them. CDR3: CASCSFGQPQHF. DNA of the CDR3: TGTGCCAGTTGTTCCTTCGGGCAGCCCCAGCATTTT.

The table lists this clone with a few counts. The chain links TRBV25-1 to TRBJ2-1, with D maybe TRBD2 (6 bases). The CDR3 is 18 residues long. The germline V and J ends were trimmed by 3 bases and 0 bases, with 18 bases remaining between them. The germline V gene encodes CDR1 MGHDK and CDR2 SYGVNS. The CDR3 loop reads CASSELSGAGLSYNEQFF. The CDR3 DNA reads as TGTGCCAGCAGTGAGCTCTCTGGGGCGGGGCTCTCCTACAATGAGCAGTTCTTC.

This clone was seen a single time. This chain links TRBV29-1 with TRBJ2-5; D remains ambiguous. V was trimmed by 4 bases and J by 0 bases, leaving 12 bases between them. CDR3 length: 14 residues. Germline loops: CDR1 SQVTM, CDR2 ANQGSEA. This chain's CDR3 is CSVVGQVNQETQYF. CDR3 in DNA: TGCAGCGTTGTCGGTCAGGTGAACCAAGAGACCCAGTACTTC.

Note on this clone: The sample has other DNA sequences that encode this CDR3 too. V and J are TRBV30 and TRBJ1-1, with D unclear. The CDR3 is 13 residues long. Germline V gives CDR1 GTSNPN, CDR2 SVGIG (reference sequence). V lost 0 bases to trimming and J lost 0 bases, with 5 bases between them. The CDR3 loop is CAWSVRLNTEAFF. The CDR3 DNA follows: TGTGCCTGGAGTGTACGGTTGAACACTGAAGCTTTCTTT.

The CDR3, as DNA: TGCAGCTTCCAATTCGGGGGGAACATTCAGTACTTC. Encoded protein: CSFQFGGNIQYF. The chain employs TRBV29-1 and TRBJ2-4, with 7 bases identical to TRBD2. The germline gives CDR1 SQVTM, CDR2 ANQGSEA. The V and J ends lost 8 bases and 7 bases, in that order; junction bases with no gene match: 8. CDR3 length equals 12 residues. Using reference TRBV29-1 and TRBJ2-4 for the parts outside the CDR3, the full variable domain is SAVISQKPSRDICQRGTSLTIQCQVDSQVTMMFWYRQQPGQSLTLIATANQGSEATYESGFVIDKFPISRPNLTFSTLTVSNMSPEDSSIYLCSFQFGGNIQYFGAGTRLSVL.

This chain uses TRBV10-3 with TRBJ1-1; tentative D call: TRBD1 (5 bases). V was cut by 0 bases and J by 7 bases, with 9 bases left in between. CDR3 length equals 13 residues. CDR1 ENHRY and CDR2 SYGVKD come from the germline V gene. The CDR3 is CAISESGQGEAFF. The DNA for the CDR3 is TGTGCCATCAGTGAGTCGGGGCAAGGTGAAGCTTTCTTT.

The rearrangement links TRBV5-1 to TRBJ1-5, with 7 bases fitting TRBD1. The CDR3 length is 14 residues. Trimming at V came to 0 bases and at J to 7 bases, leaving 4 bases not matched to a gene. Germline CDR1 SGHRS, CDR2 YFSETQ. CDR3 sequence: CASSLGQGIQPQHF. DNA for the CDR3: TGCGCCAGCAGCTTGGGACAGGGTATCCAGCCCCAGCATTTT.

Comments on this clone: The sample contains more than one DNA sequence encoding this CDR3. The chain recombines TRBV5-1 with TRBJ1-1, with a weak D call TRBD1 (5 bases). Germline values: CDR1 SGHRS, CDR2 YFSETQ. CDR3 length: 14 amino acids. Trimming left V 4 bases short and J 1 base short, with 11 bases between. CDR3 coding DNA: TGCGCCAGCAGCCTCCAGGGTCCGAACACTGAAGCTTTCTTT. Translation: CASSLQGPNTEAFF.

This chain connects TRBV28 to TRBJ2-1; D is possibly TRBD1 (5 bases). The CDR3 sequence is 15 residues long. V was shortened by 4 bases and J by 4 bases, with 14 bases between the two germline ends. Germline CDR1 is MDHEN and CDR2 is SYDVKM. The CDR3 bases are TGTGCCAGCAGTTGGGGCAGATCTACGTACAATGAGCAGTTCTTC. Translation gives CASSWGRSTYNEQFF.